This entry is about one T cell receptor beta chain. Its antigen remains unidentified. The sample is drawn from a study of cytomegalovirus exposure and HLA in healthy donors. The approximately 120-subject validation cohort, separate from the 666-subject first cohort, included the donors. Study conclusions and caveats: Three of the chains that were CMV-associated were confirmed in vitro to be specific for CMV antigens. The classifier, whose performance was assessed in both the original and validation cohorts, reportedly diagnosed cytomegalovirus status with high specificity and sensitivity. Associated with cytomegalovirus, according to the listing, were some 150 TCR beta chains.

Using immunoSEQ multiplex PCR, the repertoire was profiled, and TCRdb retains in-frame clones only, with some absent. The table shows some 150,000 clones, with about 87% occurring only once. Germline CDR1 reads MNHEY; CDR2 reads SVGAGI. The CDR3 runs to 13 residues. V was cut by 6 bases and J by 6 bases, with 11 bases left in between. The receptor was derived from a woman aged 25 to 39 in good health and CMV-seropositive. Sequencing was performed on PBMCs. This chain connects TRBV6-5 to TRBJ1-4; D may be TRBD1 (5 bases). This CDR3 is CASSNPGDEKLFF. CDR3 coding DNA: TGTGCCAGCAGCAACCCGGGGGATGAAAAACTGTTTTTT.